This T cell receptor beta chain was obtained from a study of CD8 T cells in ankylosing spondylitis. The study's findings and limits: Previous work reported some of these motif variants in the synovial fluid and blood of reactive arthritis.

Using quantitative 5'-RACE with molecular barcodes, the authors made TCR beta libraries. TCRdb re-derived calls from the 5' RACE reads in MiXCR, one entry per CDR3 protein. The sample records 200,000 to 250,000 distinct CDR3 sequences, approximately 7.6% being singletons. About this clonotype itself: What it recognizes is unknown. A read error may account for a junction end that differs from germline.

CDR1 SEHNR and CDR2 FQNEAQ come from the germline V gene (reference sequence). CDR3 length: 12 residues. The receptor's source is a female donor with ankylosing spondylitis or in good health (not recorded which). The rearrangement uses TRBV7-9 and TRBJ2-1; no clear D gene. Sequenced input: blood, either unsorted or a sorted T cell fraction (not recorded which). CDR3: CVSSLVYNEQFF. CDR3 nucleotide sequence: TGTGTCAGCAGCTTAGTCTACAATGAGCAGTTCTTC.